Listed here is a single T cell receptor beta chain. Its antigen is not known. The same CDR3 is also encoded by other DNA sequences in this sample. Profiling relied on immunoSEQ multiplex PCR, and the TCRdb table lists in-frame clones only, not all of them. The data hold 35,000 to 45,000 clones, with around 75% observed a single time. The data stem from a study of cytotoxic CD8 clonotypes in ibrutinib-treated CLL. Across the study: Some 25 partial and 2 complete responses; at median approximately 70 months, approximately 14 remitted, roughly 12 progressed. Findings and limits, study-wide: The study sampled sustained-remission and progressing patients at different times.

The germline gives CDR1 SGHRS, CDR2 YFSETQ. V was pared by 4 bases and J by 2 bases, with 4 bases of the junction left unmatched. The CDR3 is made up of 14 amino acids. Genomic DNA in an amount of about 2 micrograms was extracted from cryopreserved PBMCs and used for the preparation of TCR beta libraries. This receptor was obtained from a human donor with chronic lymphocytic leukemia. This chain joins TRBV5-1 and TRBJ1-2, with 8 nucleotides matching TRBD1. The sequencing here drew on PBMCs, taken at disease progression, from a patient treated with ibrutinib. The CDR3 spells CASSLDRGNYGYTF. Here the CDR3 DNA reads TGCGCCAGCAGCCTCGACAGGGGAAACTATGGCTACACCTTC.